Sequencing of this TCR beta chain was carried out in a study of human T cells and chemical hapten exposure. Unique molecular identifiers were linked by the library to individual cDNA molecules. In the authors' methods: Samples ranged from roughly 23,224 to 700,000 TCRs, with a median of roughly 95,000. MiXCR, applied by TCRdb to the RACE reads, yields one record per CDR3 protein. The V and J calls come from TCRdb's annotation, not from the publication. This table holds 180,000 or so distinct CDR3 sequences, approximately 31% found once. Time point meaning: pre-sensitization, week 0. Documented treatment: therapeutic diphenylcyclopropenone sensitization with weekly scalp DPC. V was pared by 5 bases and J by 0 bases, with 9 bases of the junction left unmatched. The CDR3 consists of 18 residues. Germline values: CDR1 SGHTA, CDR2 FQGNSA.

The clonotype was recovered from a woman in her twenties or thirties with alopecia areata. Some clones in this sample may be carry-over from other donors' samples. Sequences were derived from whole blood, sampled in connection with sensitization to the hapten diphenylcyclopropenone (DPC). The J gene is TRBJ2-6, the V gene TRBV7-2; 8 bases fit TRBD1. The CDR3 loop reads CASSQWTGRVSGANVLTF. CDR3 DNA sequence: TGTGCCAGCAGCCAATGGACAGGGCGAGTCTCTGGGGCCAACGTCCTGACTTTC.